The 30 T cell receptor beta chains listed next were all sequenced from one sample in a study of human T cells and chemical hapten exposure. Time point indicated: patch test 2, 6 weeks after DPC sensitization. The treatment denotes: therapeutic diphenylcyclopropenone sensitization with weekly scalp DPC. TCRdb re-derived calls from the RACE reads in MiXCR, one entry per CDR3 protein. The sample consists of tens of thousands of distinct CDR3 sequences, roughly 8.5% of them appearing once. The input for sequencing was whole blood, taken in connection with sensitization to the hapten diphenylcyclopropenone (DPC). The receptors come from a woman in her forties or fifties with alopecia areata. Some clones in this sample may be carry-over from other donors' samples.

This clonotype occurred many times. V is TRBV6-2 or TRBV6-3 and J is TRBJ2-1; 8 nucleotides line up with TRBD2. J lost 0 bases, V lost 6 bases, and 1 base had no gene match. The CDR3 is made up of 14 amino acids. The V gene's germline CDR1 is MNHEY and CDR2 SVGEGT. The CDR3 DNA is TGTGCCAGCAGACTAGCGGCCTCCTACAATGAGCAGTTCTTC. Its protein is CASRLAASYNEQFF.

This clonotype was counted between two and nine times. The CDR3 is CASSLAGLPYNEQFF. For the CDR3, the DNA is TGCGCCAGCAGCTTGGCGGGACTACCATACAATGAGCAGTTCTTC. The chain has TRBV5-1 and TRBJ2-1, with 7 bases matching TRBD2. Germline trimming cut 0 bases from V and 4 bases from J; bases unmatched to any gene: 4. The CDR3 covers 15 residues. Per germline, CDR1 SGHRS and CDR2 YFSETQ.

The rearrangement links TRBV13 to TRBJ2-1; 8 bases match TRBD2. Per germline, CDR1 PRHDT and CDR2 FYEKMQ (reference sequence). V trimming: 7 bases; J trimming: 10 bases; junction bases outside the gene matches: 9. The CDR3 has 13 amino acids. For the CDR3, the DNA is TGTGCCAGCACCCGATTCGGGGGGGGCGAGCAGTTCTTC. Translation: CASTRFGGGEQFF.

This clonotype was counted many times. The V and J genes are TRBV5-8 and TRBJ1-3; D is unresolved. Trimming took off 0 bases at V and 0 bases at J, with 7 bases between the two ends. Looked up from germline, CDR1 is SGHTS and CDR2 is YDEGEE. The CDR3 consists of 15 residues. The CDR3 reads CASSLDSFSGNTIYF. Written as DNA, the CDR3 is TGTGCCAGCAGCTTGGACAGCTTCTCTGGAAACACCATATATTTT. The complete variable domain, with remaining parts taken from reference TRBV5-8 and TRBJ1-3, reads EAGVTQSPTHLIKTRGQQATLRCSPISGHTSVYWYQQALGLGLQFLLWYDEGEERNRGNFPPRFSGRQFPNYSSELNVNALELEDSALYLCASSLDSFSGNTIYFGEGSWLTVV.

This clonotype was seen a handful of times. This chain connects TRBV6-1 to TRBJ2-1; D possibly matches TRBD1 or TRBD2 (6 bases each). The V end was cut by 2 bases, the J end by 9 bases, with 20 bases between. The CDR3 has 16 residues. The germline V gene has CDR1 MNHNS and CDR2 SASEGT. The CDR3: CASSERAQRGLGEQFF. The CDR3 DNA reads TGTGCCAGCAGTGAAAGGGCCCAACGGGGGCTCGGTGAGCAGTTCTTC.

The rearrangement links TRBV4-1 to TRBJ2-3; D gene unclear. V was shortened by 0 bases and J by 7 bases, with 5 bases between the two germline ends. This CDR3 is 12 amino acids long. The germline gives CDR1 MGHRA, CDR2 YSYEKL. The CDR3 coding sequence is TGCGCCAGCAGCCAAGATGGATATACGCAGTATTTT. This translates into CASSQDGYTQYF.

The chain carries TRBV7-9 and TRBJ2-3, with D hard to call. Trimming stripped 8 bases from V and 1 base from J, with 7 bases between. Germline loops: CDR1 SEHNR, CDR2 FQNEAQ (reference sequence). The CDR3 runs 12 residues. The CDR3, as DNA: TGTGCCAGCTCCGAAGGCACAGATACGCAGTATTTT. Its translation: CASSEGTDTQYF. The variable domain in full, with the rest retrieved from reference TRBV7-9 and TRBJ2-3, is DTGVSQNPRHKITKRGQNVTFRCDPISEHNRLYWYRQTLGQGPEFLTYFQNEAQLEKSRLLSDRFSAERPKGSFSTLEIQRTEQGDSAMYLCASSEGTDTQYFGPGTRLTVL.

The rearrangement links TRBV29-1 to TRBJ2-3; D remains unclear. Looked up from germline, CDR1 is SQVTM and CDR2 is ANQGSEA. The CDR3 is made up of 14 amino acids. Trimming removed 4 bases from V and 3 bases from J, with 14 bases in between. The CDR3 coding sequence is TGCAGCGTTGGCCCCCAAGGACGGACAGATACGCAGTATTTT. This translates into CSVGPQGRTDTQYF.

This clonotype occurred a few times. The rearrangement uses TRBV1 and TRBJ1-1. TRBV1 is flagged as a pseudogene. The CDR3 is 14 residues long. In DNA, the CDR3 is TGCACCAGCAGCCCCCCGAGTTTGAACACTGAAGCTTTCTTT. It encodes CTSSPPSLNTEAFF.

Comments on this clonotype: This may be a read error: a much more frequent sequence differs by one nucleotide. The gene calls are TRBV7-9 and TRBJ1-6; D is unclear. Germline V gene lookup returns CDR1 SEHNR and CDR2 FQNEAQ (reference sequence). The CDR3 runs to 13 residues. CDR3 DNA: TGTGCCAGCAGCCCCGGTGAAAATTCACCCCTCAACTTT. Translation: CASSPGENSPLNF. The full variable domain, its missing parts supplied by reference TRBV7-9 and TRBJ1-6, is DTGVSQNPRHKITKRGQNVTFRCDPISEHNRLYWYRQTLGQGPEFLTYFQNEAQLEKSRLLSDRFSAERPKGSFSTLEIQRTEQGDSAMYLCASSPGENSPLNFGNGTRLTVT.

The rearrangement links TRBV28 to TRBJ2-7, with a possible D match to TRBD2 (5 bases). The CDR3 totals 15 residues. Germline V gene sequence: CDR1 MDHEN, CDR2 SYDVKM. Trimming shortened V by 5 bases and J by 5 bases, and 19 bases separated the two germline ends. The CDR3 coding sequence is TGTGCCAGCAGTATAATTAGGACTCTTTTCGACGAGCAGTACTTC. Translated, it gives CASSIIRTLFDEQYF.

There are a few counts of this clonotype. This chain connects TRBV23-1 to TRBJ1-1, with D unclear. TRBV23-1 falls under the ORF class, with uncertain function. Trimming cost V 3 bases and J 5 bases, with 19 bases left between them. CDR3 length: 16 residues. The CDR3 sequence: CASSHRMCLSRTEAFF. As DNA, the CDR3 is TGCGCCAGCAGTCATCGCATGTGCCTTAGTAGAACTGAAGCTTTCTTT.

This clonotype was observed at least ten times. The J gene is TRBJ1-1, the V gene TRBV7-3; the D gene is possibly TRBD1 (6 bases). The CDR3 consists of 13 residues. Germline lookup yields CDR1 SGHTA and CDR2 FQGTGA. V dropped 5 bases and J dropped 7 bases, with 14 bases sitting between them. The CDR3 nucleotides read TGTGCCAGCAGCCGACAGGCCGGCGGTGAAGCTTTCTTT. This codes for CASSRQAGGEAFF.

In this sample, this clonotype turned up many times. The chain joins TRBV29-1 to TRBJ1-5; 10 bases map to TRBD1. The CDR3 has 12 residues. Trimming cost V 4 bases and J 7 bases; bases outside gene matches: 1. Germline CDR1 is SQVTM and CDR2 is ANQGSEA. This CDR3 is CSVGDRGQPQHF. The CDR3, as DNA: TGCAGCGTTGGGGACAGGGGACAGCCCCAGCATTTT.

This rearrangement joins TRBV29-1 to TRBJ1-2, with a possible D match to TRBD1 (6 bases). This CDR3 has 15 amino acids. The germline V and J ends were trimmed by 6 bases and 8 bases, with 25 bases remaining between them. In germline, CDR1 is SQVTM, CDR2 ANQGSEA. The CDR3 nucleotides read TGCAGCGTCCCTAAGGGCAGGGGAGAAGTCTACGGCTACACCTTC. Amino acid sequence: CSVPKGRGEVYGYTF.

This clonotype was seen ten or more times. The chain links TRBV14 to TRBJ2-7; TRBD2 is a possible D gene (6 bases). Germline lookup yields CDR1 SGHDN and CDR2 FVKESK. CDR3 size: 15 residues. V dropped 0 bases and J dropped 2 bases, with 11 bases sitting between them. CDR3 sequence (DNA): TGTGCCAGCAGCCAAGATCCTAGCGACCCCTACGAGCAGTACTTC. Translated, it gives CASSQDPSDPYEQYF.

This clonotype was observed at least ten times. The chain has TRBV29-1 and TRBJ2-7; a possible D gene is TRBD2 (5 bases). This CDR3 spans 13 amino acids. Trimming removed 4 bases from V and 3 bases from J, with 13 bases in between. Germline V gives CDR1 SQVTM, CDR2 ANQGSEA. CDR3 amino acids: CSVGRTGNYEQYF. The CDR3 DNA follows: TGCAGCGTTGGAAGGACTGGGAACTACGAGCAGTACTTC.

This clonotype was detected only a few times. The V call is TRBV10-3, the J call TRBJ1-1, with D possibly TRBD1 on 6 matching bases. Germline CDR1 ENHRY, CDR2 SYGVKD. There are 16 residues in the CDR3. Trimming shortened V by 0 bases and J by 4 bases, and 15 bases separated the two germline ends. The CDR3 DNA follows: TGTGCCATCAGTGAGTCGGGGTTTGGGGGCAGCACTGAAGCTTTCTTT. Encoded protein: CAISESGFGGSTEAFF.

This clonotype has only a few counts. The V and J genes are TRBV4-2 and TRBJ2-3; D uncertain. This CDR3 comprises 12 residues. Germline-derived CDR1 and CDR2 are LGHNA and YNFKEQ. The V and J ends lost 6 bases and 3 bases respectively, with 7 bases between them. The CDR3 loop is CASSQMTDTQYF. The CDR3 DNA reads as TGTGCCAGCAGTCAGATGACAGATACGCAGTATTTT.

At least ten counts were recorded for this clonotype. The gene calls are TRBV7-2 and TRBJ2-6; D is unresolved. The germline CDR1 and CDR2 sequences are SGHTA and FQGNSA. This CDR3 is built from 15 residues. V gave up 5 bases and J gave up 0 bases, with 8 bases separating them. CDR3 loop: CASSLPPSGANVLTF. CDR3 DNA sequence: TGTGCCAGCAGCCTGCCCCCCTCTGGGGCCAACGTCCTGACTTTC.

This clonotype was seen many times. This rearrangement joins TRBV6-5 to TRBJ1-1; D call uncertain. The CDR3 length is 13 residues. From germline, CDR1 is MNHEY and CDR2 SVGAGI. The CDR3: CAATGERFAEAFF. The DNA for the CDR3 is TGTGCAGCGACCGGGGAAAGGTTCGCTGAAGCTTTCTTT.

This clonotype was seen many times. V and J are TRBV6-1 and TRBJ1-1, with TRBD1 as a possible D gene (5 bases). Trimming cost V 1 base and J 7 bases, with 10 bases left between them. The CDR3 is 13 amino acids. Germline V CDR1 and CDR2: MNHNS, SASEGT. CDR3 loop: CASSEVGRSEAFF. CDR3 nucleotide sequence: TGTGCCAGCAGTGAAGTGGGACGGAGTGAAGCTTTCTTT.

This clonotype showed up many times. The CDR3 DNA follows: TGCAGTGCTAGGGGTACAGAGGAAAAACTGTTTTTT. It translates to CSARGTEEKLFF. V gene TRBV20-1 combines with J gene TRBJ1-4; D call uncertain. This CDR3 is built from 12 residues. CDR1 and CDR2 (germline): DFQATT, SNEGSKA (reference sequence). The V and J ends lost 3 bases and 8 bases respectively, with 10 bases between them.

This clonotype came up many times. The chain couples TRBV7-9 to TRBJ1-6; D gene ambiguous. Trimming pared 6 bases from V and 7 bases from J, leaving 16 bases between. The CDR3 has 15 amino acids. The germline V gene encodes CDR1 SEHNR and CDR2 FQNEAQ (reference sequence). The CDR3 is CASRKEVPRNSPLHF. In DNA, the CDR3 is TGTGCCAGCAGGAAGGAGGTACCCAGGAATTCACCCCTCCACTTT.

The chain links TRBV29-1 to TRBJ1-2; TRBD1 might be the D (6 bases). The CDR3 runs 12 residues. V lost 3 bases and J 8 bases, leaving 13 bases between the germline ends. The germline V gene has CDR1 SQVTM and CDR2 ANQGSEA. CDR3 residues: CSVDPGRGGYTF. DNA for the CDR3: TGCAGCGTTGATCCCGGCAGGGGAGGCTACACCTTC.

The V gene is TRBV29-1, the J gene TRBJ2-7; the match to TRBD1 covers 7 bases. This CDR3 has 13 residues. The trim removed 8 bases at V and 6 bases at J, leaving 13 bases unmatched. CDR1 is SQVTM, CDR2 ANQGSEA, per germline. The CDR3 DNA is TGCAGCTTCTCACCCGCAGGGGGAACCGAGCAGTACTTC. This gives the protein CSFSPAGGTEQYF.

This clonotype was seen at least ten times. The chain has TRBV20-1 and TRBJ1-1; D uncertain. CDR1 DFQATT and CDR2 SNEGSKA come from the germline V gene (reference sequence). The CDR3 sequence is 10 residues long. V lost 3 bases and J 5 bases, leaving 4 bases between the germline ends. This chain's CDR3 is CSASWTEAFF. Here the CDR3 DNA reads TGCAGTGCTAGCTGGACTGAAGCTTTCTTT.

The table lists this clonotype with many counts. J is TRBJ2-6 and V is TRBV2; no definite D call. Looked up from germline, CDR1 is SNHLY and CDR2 is FYNNEI. The V end lost 1 base, the J end lost 4 bases, and 8 bases lay between the germline ends. The CDR3 has 15 residues. CDR3 DNA sequence: TGTGCCAGCAGTGAAGTGGGCGCGGGGGCCAACGTCCTGACTTTC. Translation: CASSEVGAGANVLTF. Full variable domain (outside the CDR3, taken from reference TRBV2 and TRBJ2-6): EPEVTQTPSHQVTQMGQEVILRCVPISNHLYFYWYRQILGQKVEFLVSFYNNEISEKSEIFDDQFSVERPDGSNFTLKIRSTKLEDSAMYFCASSEVGAGANVLTFGAGSRLTVL.

The rearrangement links TRBV20-1 to TRBJ2-7, with 8 positions matching TRBD1. Germline V gene sequence: CDR1 DFQATT, CDR2 SNEGSKA (reference sequence). CDR3 length: 15 residues. DNA of the CDR3: TGCAGAGTGATCAACCCAGGACAGGGTGACAACGAGCAGTACTTC. It yields the protein CRVINPGQGDNEQYF.

This rearrangement joins TRBV12-3 or TRBV12-4 to TRBJ2-3; D gene uncertain. CDR3 size: 14 residues. Deletions cut 5 bases from V and 2 bases from J, with 11 bases between. This CDR3 reads CASSIQDNTDTQYF. In DNA, the CDR3 is TGTGCCAGCAGTATCCAGGATAACACAGATACGCAGTATTTT.